The rows below give T cell receptor beta chains drawn from one sample of a study of cytomegalovirus exposure and HLA in healthy donors. The assay was immunoSEQ multiplex PCR, and TCRdb's table has in-frame clones only and misses some. Here the sample spans around 130,000 clones, around 8.5% being singletons. Sequenced material: PBMCs. The source is a man aged 40-50 years in good health and CMV-seronegative. Each CDR3 is given with its conserved first and last residue. D genes are given only for firm matches. Some rows have no size entry. The others give once, few or many, or a class for an expanded clone.

length,D,V,size,J,CDR3,DNA
15,TRBD1,TRBV15,few,TRBJ2-7,CATSRVYPGGHEQYF,TGTGCCACCAGCAGAGTTTACCCAGGGGGCCACGAGCAGTACTTC
14,TRBD1,TRBV27,-,TRBJ2-5,CASSSRTGQETQYF,TGTGCCAGCAGTTCACGGACAGGGCAAGAGACCCAGTACTTC
12,-,TRBV28,few,TRBJ2-7,CASSQGAHEQYF,TGTGCCAGCAGCCAGGGTGCCCACGAGCAGTACTTC
16,-,TRBV5-6,many,TRBJ1-2,CASSLAGFGDSGGYTF,TGTGCCAGCAGCTTGGCCGGGTTCGGGGATTCGGGTGGCTACACCTTC
13,-,TRBV7-3,few,TRBJ2-3,CAVSWAGENTQYF,TGTGCCGTATCGTGGGCAGGGGAAAATACGCAGTATTTT
12,-,TRBV30,few,TRBJ1-1,CAWSFGGTEAFF,TGTGCCTGGAGTTTCGGGGGCACTGAAGCTTTCTTT
15,TRBD1,TRBV7-9,-,TRBJ1-1,CASSSNGQGASEAFF,TGTGCCAGCAGCTCTAATGGACAGGGGGCCTCTGAAGCTTTCTTT
15,TRBD1,TRBV7-8,few,TRBJ1-3,CASSRSTGAGNTIYF,TGTGCCAGCAGCCGTTCGACAGGGGCAGGAAACACCATATATTTT
13,-,TRBV5-6,few,TRBJ2-7,CASTQTGYYEQYF,TGTGCCAGCACCCAGACAGGTTACTACGAGCAGTACTTC
13,-,TRBV6-6,-,TRBJ2-2,CASSPPGYRELFF,TGTGCCAGCAGCCCACCAGGCTACCGGGAGCTGTTTTTT
13,-,TRBV7-2,few,TRBJ1-2,CASSLGRLLGYTF,TGTGCCAGCAGCTTGGGGCGGCTCCTTGGCTACACCTTC
14,TRBD2,TRBV5-1,few,TRBJ2-7,CASSPREAIYEQYF,TGCGCCAGCAGCCCCCGGGAGGCAATCTACGAGCAGTACTTC
14,TRBD1,TRBV6-1,-,TRBJ1-6,CASSTFDRAPPLHF,TGTGCCAGCAGTACGTTTGACAGGGCCCCACCCCTCCACTTT
16,-,TRBV30,-,TRBJ1-3,CAWSDLTGLYGNTIYF,TGTGCCTGGAGTGACCTGACAGGACTCTATGGAAACACCATATATTTT
11,-,TRBV6-9,-,TRBJ2-1,CASNTTGTPFF,TGTGCCAGCAACACCACCGGGACTCCGTTCTTC
15,-,TRBV9,-,TRBJ2-7,CASSVGMESSYEQYF,TGTGCCAGCAGCGTAGGGATGGAGTCGTCCTACGAGCAGTACTTC
12,-,TRBV7-9,-,TRBJ2-1,CASSGVSNEQFF,TGTGCCAGCTCCGGGGTGTCAAATGAGCAGTTCTTC
12,-,TRBV5-4,few,TRBJ2-3,CASSATTDTQYF,TGTGCCAGCAGCGCGACAACAGATACGCAGTATTTT
15,TRBD2,TRBV5-1,few,TRBJ2-1,CASSLERGGSNEQFF,TGCGCCAGCAGCTTGGAGCGGGGGGGCAGCAATGAGCAGTTCTTC
14,-,TRBV28,few,TRBJ2-7,CASSPLLQGYEQYF,TGTGCCAGCAGTCCGCTCTTACAGGGCTACGAGCAGTACTTC
14,-,TRBV5-1,few,TRBJ2-7,CASSLDGFSYEQYF,TGCGCCAGCAGCTTGGATGGCTTTTCCTACGAGCAGTACTTC
13,-,TRBV6-4,-,TRBJ2-5,CASSETVQETQYF,TGTGCCAGCAGTGAAACGGTTCAAGAGACCCAGTACTTC
13,-,TRBV7-9,-,TRBJ2-5,CASSQASTETQYF,TGTGCCAGCAGCCAAGCTAGCACAGAGACCCAGTACTTC
12,-,TRBV11-2,-,TRBJ2-7,CASSRPGGEQYF,TGTGCCAGCAGCCGACCGGGTGGCGAGCAGTACTTC
13,-,TRBV6-1,many,TRBJ1-5,CASSGGEVQPQHF,TGTGCCAGCAGTGGAGGGGAGGTTCAGCCCCAGCATTTT
17,TRBD1,TRBV10-3,few,TRBJ2-2,CAISGPRQGASTGELFF,TGTGCCATCAGTGGGCCTCGACAGGGGGCAAGTACCGGGGAGCTGTTTTTT
12,-,TRBV14,few,TRBJ2-7,CASSHVTGQQYF,TGTGCCAGCAGCCATGTCACCGGTCAACAGTACTTC
13,-,TRBV5-8,-,TRBJ1-2,CASSLVRAGGYTF,TGTGCCAGCAGCTTGGTCAGGGCTGGTGGCTACACCTTC
11,-,TRBV2,few,TRBJ1-1,CARIWNTEAFF,TGTGCCAGAATATGGAACACTGAAGCTTTCTTT